Included here is one TCR beta chain sequence, with context. Its cognate antigen is unknown. This sample was taken from a study of OX40 agonist ivuxolimab in advanced cancers. Across the study: Patients treated during dose escalation were battling hepatocellular carcinoma, melanoma, renal cell or head and neck cancer. A male proportion of over 70% was recorded, with mean age about 54 years and range about 20 to 90.

Study outcomes and limitations: Both blood CD4+ and CD8+ T cells showed clonal growth by week 6 at 0.1 to 3.0 mg/kg. Average numbers of expanded clones were greater in CD8+ T cells than in CD4+.

Clones were sequenced by immunoSEQ multiplex PCR, and TCRdb holds only the in-frame ones, with some missing. The sample holds 74,000 or so clones, 85% to 95% seen once. Germline CDR1 is SNHLY and CDR2 is FYNNEI. The CDR3 is 15 residues long. Trimming removed 8 bases from V and 6 bases from J, with 22 bases in between. The origin of this receptor is an adult with an advanced solid tumor such as melanoma, head and neck, liver or kidney cancer. Sequenced here: CD4+ or CD8+ T cells sorted from blood, sampled in a trial of the OX40 agonist ivuxolimab. The chain joins TRBV2 to TRBJ1-2; D is possibly TRBD1 (5 bases). The CDR3 spells CASLVDYGTPHGYTF. The CDR3 DNA reads as TGTGCCAGCTTAGTGGATTACGGGACTCCGCATGGCTACACCTTC.